These 24 T cell receptor beta chains were sequenced from one sample in a study of T cells expressing NK-cell markers. TCRdb reprocessed the 5' RACE reads and reports one entry per CDR3 protein, with no DNA. Its table lists under 200,000 distinct CDR3 sequences. Sequencing input: blood T cells: a sorted CD56 or NKG2C T cell subset, CD4+ or CD8+ T cells, or bulk PBMC T cells (not recorded which). These receptors all come from a woman between 18 and 70 years old in good health.

Here the CDR3 reads CASSLSRAYEQYF. The V and J genes are TRBV5-1 and TRBJ2-7. Per germline, CDR1 SGHRS and CDR2 YFSETQ. The CDR3 contains 13 residues.

J is TRBJ2-1 and V is TRBV12-3 or TRBV12-4; TCRdb's assignment of TRBD2 cannot be checked, as there is no DNA. The CDR3 runs 17 residues. Here the CDR3 reads CASSVTSSPSSYNEQFF.

This chain links TRBV18 with TRBJ2-7; TCRdb names TRBD1, which stays unverified in the absence of DNA. Germline V gives CDR1 KGHSH, CDR2 LQKENI. The CDR3 runs 13 residues. This CDR3 reads CASSLATGYEQYF.

The V and J genes are TRBV20-1 and TRBJ2-3; TCRdb's D call of TRBD2 is untestable without DNA. This CDR3 comprises 16 residues. Germline values: CDR1 DFQATT, CDR2 SNEGSKA (reference sequence). CDR3 protein: CSARDPLVTSTDTQYF.

The rearrangement joins TRBV12-3 or TRBV12-4 to TRBJ2-5; absent DNA, TCRdb's TRBD1 call cannot be checked. The CDR3 is 13 residues long. The CDR3 here is CASSADKKETQYF.

The rearrangement uses TRBV28 and TRBJ1-2. The CDR3 is made up of 12 amino acids. The germline V gene has CDR1 MDHEN and CDR2 SYDVKM. The CDR3 here is CASSLANYGYTF.

The chain couples TRBV12-3 or TRBV12-4 to TRBJ2-1. The CDR3 runs 12 residues. The CDR3 is CASSSGTAERIF.

V usage is TRBV14 and J usage is TRBJ1-1. This CDR3 comprises 13 residues. Germline V gene sequence: CDR1 SGHDN, CDR2 FVKESK. This chain's CDR3 is CASSAIVNTEAFF.

The V and J genes are TRBV18 and TRBJ2-5. Germline CDR1 KGHSH, CDR2 LQKENI. CDR3 length equals 13 residues. The chain's CDR3 is CASSQRPGETQYF.

The chain has TRBV6-1 and TRBJ1-6; the TCRdb D gene call, TRBD1, has no DNA to confirm it. Germline CDR1 MNHNS, CDR2 SASEGT. This CDR3 has 14 amino acids. CDR3 in amino acids: CASSADRIGSPLHF.

V is TRBV6-5 and J is TRBJ1-1; TCRdb outputs TRBD1, but without DNA this stays unchecked. CDR1 MNHEY and CDR2 SVGAGI come from the germline V gene. There are 15 residues in the CDR3. The CDR3 spells CASSSPTGFGTEAFF.

The chain employs TRBV5-5 and TRBJ2-2; lacking DNA, the TRBD2 call made by TCRdb goes unchecked. CDR3 size: 17 residues. Looked up from germline, CDR1 is SGHKS and CDR2 is YYEKEE (reference sequence). CDR3 amino acids: CASSLFSSGRNTGELFF.

V is TRBV11-3 and J is TRBJ2-4; absent DNA, TCRdb's TRBD1 call cannot be checked. The length of the CDR3 is 14 residues. Germline lookup yields CDR1 SGHNT and CDR2 YENEEA. The CDR3 is CASSFGRGDYIQYF.

The rearrangement links TRBV29-1 to TRBJ2-7; lacking DNA, the TRBD2 call made by TCRdb goes unchecked. Germline CDR1 is SQVTM and CDR2 is ANQGSEA. This CDR3 contains 15 residues. CDR3 protein: CSALSRRGTSYEQYF.

The CDR3 is CASSREGSSAEAFF. This chain links TRBV3-1 with TRBJ1-1. The CDR3 is made up of 14 amino acids. Germline V gives CDR1 LGHDT, CDR2 YNNKEL (reference sequence). Looking up the rest from reference TRBV3-1 and TRBJ1-1 gives the full variable domain: DTAVSQTPKYLVTQMGNDKSIKCEQNLGHDTMYWYKQDSKKFLKIMFSYNNKELIINETVPNRFSPKSPDKAHLNLHINSLELGDSAVYFCASSREGSSAEAFFGQGTRLTVV.

The chain employs TRBV7-8 and TRBJ2-1; as DNA is missing, the TRBD1 call by TCRdb cannot be tested. From germline, CDR1 is SGHVS and CDR2 FQNEAQ. The CDR3 is made up of 15 amino acids. CDR3 protein: CASTRGGAGDNEQFF. Based on the CDR3 plus reference TRBV7-8 and TRBJ2-1, the full variable domain is GAGVSQSPRYKVAKRGQDVALRCDPISGHVSLFWYQQALGQGPEFLTYFQNEAQLDKSGLPSDRFFAERPEGSVSTLKIQRTQQEDSAVYLCASTRGGAGDNEQFFGPGTRLTVL.

The chain recombines TRBV7-2 with TRBJ2-3; TCRdb lists TRBD1, though no DNA is available to test this call. Germline V gene data show CDR1 as SGHTA and CDR2 as FQGNSA. The CDR3 runs to 16 residues. The CDR3: CASSLAGTGVQTTQYF.

The chain recombines TRBV6-5 with TRBJ2-6. CDR1 and CDR2 from the germline V gene are MNHEY and SVGAGI. This CDR3 is 17 amino acids long. CDR3 in amino acids: CASSYSDQGSGANVLTF.

The chain carries TRBV2 and TRBJ2-7; there is no DNA to check the TCRdb D call of TRBD2. Germline V gives CDR1 SNHLY, CDR2 FYNNEI. The CDR3 is made up of 13 amino acids. CDR3 amino acids: CASTRLSSYEQYF.

The V and J genes are TRBV20-1 and TRBJ2-3. The CDR3 runs to 14 residues. In germline, CDR1 is DFQATT, CDR2 SNEGSKA (reference sequence). CDR3 in amino acids: CSAKTATSTDTQYF.

The chain combines TRBV20-1 with TRBJ2-5; TCRdb returns TRBD1, unconfirmable since there is no DNA. This CDR3 has 15 amino acids. Germline V gene lookup returns CDR1 DFQATT and CDR2 SNEGSKA (reference sequence). The chain's CDR3 is CSAPVGTGRMETQYF.

V gene TRBV20-1 combines with J gene TRBJ1-2. CDR1 is DFQATT, CDR2 SNEGSKA, per germline (reference sequence). This CDR3 region has 13 residues. This CDR3 reads CSATHLMGYGYTF.

The chain uses TRBV4-2 and TRBJ2-7; TCRdb names TRBD2, which stays unverified in the absence of DNA. The CDR3 loop spans 17 amino acids. The germline gives CDR1 LGHNA, CDR2 YNFKEQ. The CDR3 region is CASSQTLGTSGSNEQYF.

The V and J genes are TRBV4-1 and TRBJ1-4; the D gene TCRdb calls, TRBD1, cannot be checked with no DNA. The CDR3 covers 17 residues. Germline V gene data show CDR1 as MGHRA and CDR2 as YSYEKL. The CDR3 is CASSQGRLGGSNEKLFF.